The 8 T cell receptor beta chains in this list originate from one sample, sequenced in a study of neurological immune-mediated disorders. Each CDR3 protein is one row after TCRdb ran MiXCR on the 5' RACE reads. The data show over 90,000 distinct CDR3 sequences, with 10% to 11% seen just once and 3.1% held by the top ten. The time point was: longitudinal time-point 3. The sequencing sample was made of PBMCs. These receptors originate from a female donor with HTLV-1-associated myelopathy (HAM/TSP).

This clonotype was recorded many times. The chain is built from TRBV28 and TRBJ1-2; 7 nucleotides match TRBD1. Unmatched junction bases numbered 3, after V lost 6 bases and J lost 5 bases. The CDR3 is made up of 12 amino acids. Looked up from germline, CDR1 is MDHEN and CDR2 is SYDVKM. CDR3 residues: CASRTGDYGYTF. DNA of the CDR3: TGTGCCAGCAGAACAGGGGATTATGGCTACACCTTC.

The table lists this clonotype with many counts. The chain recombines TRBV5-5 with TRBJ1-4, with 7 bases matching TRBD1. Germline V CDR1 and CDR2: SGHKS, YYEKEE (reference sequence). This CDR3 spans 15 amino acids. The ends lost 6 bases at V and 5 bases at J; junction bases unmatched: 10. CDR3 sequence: CASNQPTGTNEKLFF. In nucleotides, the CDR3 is TGTGCCAGCAACCAACCGACAGGGACGAATGAAAAACTGTTTTTT.

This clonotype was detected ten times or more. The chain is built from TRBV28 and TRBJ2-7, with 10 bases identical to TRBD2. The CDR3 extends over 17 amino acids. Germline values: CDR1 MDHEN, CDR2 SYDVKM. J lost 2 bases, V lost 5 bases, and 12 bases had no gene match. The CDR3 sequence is CASSPRLGTSVTYEQYF. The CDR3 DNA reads TGTGCCAGCAGTCCTCGTCTCGGGACTAGCGTTACCTACGAGCAGTACTTC. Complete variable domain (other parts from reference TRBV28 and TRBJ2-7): DVKVTQSSRYLVKRTGEKVFLECVQDMDHENMFWYRQDPGLGLRLIYFSYDVKMKEKGDIPEGYSVSREKKERFSLILESASTNQTSMYLCASSPRLGTSVTYEQYFGPGTRLTVT.

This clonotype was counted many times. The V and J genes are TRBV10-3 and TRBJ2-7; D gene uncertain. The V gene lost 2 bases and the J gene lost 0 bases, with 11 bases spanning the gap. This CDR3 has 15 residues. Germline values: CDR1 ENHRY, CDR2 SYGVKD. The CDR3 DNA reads TGTGCCATCAGTGAGGGGCAGGTTCTCTCCTACGAGCAGTACTTC. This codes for CAISEGQVLSYEQYF.

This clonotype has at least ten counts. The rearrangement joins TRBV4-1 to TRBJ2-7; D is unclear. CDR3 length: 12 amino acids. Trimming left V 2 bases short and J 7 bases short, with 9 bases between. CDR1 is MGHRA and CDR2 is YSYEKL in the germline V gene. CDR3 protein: CASSQRQGEQYF. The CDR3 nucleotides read TGCGCCAGCAGCCAAAGGCAAGGGGAGCAGTACTTC.

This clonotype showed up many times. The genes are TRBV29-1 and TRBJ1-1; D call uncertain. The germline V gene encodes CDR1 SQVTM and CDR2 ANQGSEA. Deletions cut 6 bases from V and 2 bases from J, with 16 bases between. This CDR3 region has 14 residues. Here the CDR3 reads CSVERSGSNTEAFF. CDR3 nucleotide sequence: TGCAGCGTCGAGAGGTCGGGCTCTAACACTGAAGCTTTCTTT.

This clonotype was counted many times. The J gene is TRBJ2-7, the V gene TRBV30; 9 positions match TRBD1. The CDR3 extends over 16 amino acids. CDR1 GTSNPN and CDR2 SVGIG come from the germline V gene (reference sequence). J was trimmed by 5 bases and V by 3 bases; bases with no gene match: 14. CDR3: CAWSSRPGTGSHEQYF. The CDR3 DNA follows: TGTGCCTGGAGCTCCCGCCCCGGGACAGGGAGCCACGAGCAGTACTTC.

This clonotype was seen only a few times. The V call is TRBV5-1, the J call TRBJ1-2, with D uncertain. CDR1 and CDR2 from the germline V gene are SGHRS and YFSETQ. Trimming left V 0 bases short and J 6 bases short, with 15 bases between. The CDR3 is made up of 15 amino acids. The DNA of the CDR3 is TGCGCCAGCAGCTTGGGACCCACGAACGTGAATGGCTACACCTTC. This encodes CASSLGPTNVNGYTF.